This TCR beta chain was recorded in a study of cytomegalovirus exposure and HLA in healthy donors. The CDR3 runs 18 residues. V was shortened by 2 bases and J by 4 bases, with 23 bases between the two germline ends. Germline CDR1 PRHDT, CDR2 FYEKMQ (reference sequence). 13 Jbeta primers and 60 Vbeta primers were used for the PCR. Sequencing used immunoSEQ multiplex PCR; TCRdb keeps in-frame clones, though not all of them. The data show over 100,000 clones, 70% to 85% seen once. Sequencing was done on a sample of PBMCs. The rearrangement links TRBV13 to TRBJ1-1; D might be TRBD1 (5 bases). The origin of this receptor is a female donor in good health and CMV-seronegative. The DNA of the CDR3 is TGTGCCAGCAGCTTACGTGCTGGACACCCCGGAGGGGTCACTGAAGCTTTCTTT. Translated, it gives CASSLRAGHPGGVTEAFF. Variable domain in full (rest from reference TRBV13 and TRBJ1-1): AAGVIQSPRHLIKEKRETATLKCYPIPRHDTVYWYQQGPGQDPQFLISFYEKMQSDKGSIPDRFSAQQFSDYHSELNMSSLELGDSALYFCASSLRAGHPGGVTEAFFGQGTRLTVV.